These T cell receptor beta chains were read from a single sample in a study of blood T cell repertoires in COVID-19. The repertoire was sequenced with immunoSEQ multiplex PCR; TCRdb's copy has only in-frame clones and lacks some. Of about 500,000 clones in the sample, about nine tenths were seen once. Sequenced sample: PBMCs or T cells enriched from blood (not recorded which). Receptor source: a woman aged 18-35 years who had recovered from COVID-19. CDR3s leave out the opening cysteine and the closing phenylalanine or tryptophan. Each record gives: D gene, J gene, V gene, clone size, CDR3 protein. The D gene is left open where the match is weak. Where a row states a size, it is once, few, many or the class of an expanded clone; other rows omit it.

-,TRBJ2-2,TRBV19,-,ASSIRGGELF
TRBD1,TRBJ1-1,TRBV19,-,ASSLRQGLGGTEAF
-,TRBJ1-5,TRBV28,-,ASSFQGGQPQH
TRBD1,TRBJ1-6,TRBV10-3,-,ATGQADSPLH
-,TRBJ2-3,TRBV11-2,once,ASSLSHFTDTQY
TRBD1,TRBJ1-2,TRBV5-6,-,ASSFQGQLYDGYT
TRBD1,TRBJ2-7,TRBV6-1,-,ASSEDRTAYEQY
-,TRBJ2-2,TRBV3-1/TRBV3-2,-,ASSPHHRDTGELF
TRBD1,TRBJ2-7,TRBV6-5,-,ASSPGQGRGEQY
-,TRBJ1-5,TRBV28,-,ASSMTANQPQH
TRBD2,TRBJ2-1,TRBV12-5,-,ASGISTSGGNEQF
-,TRBJ2-3,TRBV6-6,-,ASSYTPSSDTQY
-,TRBJ2-3,TRBV6-4,-,ASSDFPSRDTQY
-,TRBJ2-1,TRBV5-1,once,ASSSSTGLTGNEQF
-,TRBJ1-3,TRBV9,-,ASSVQFSGNTIY
-,TRBJ1-2,TRBV7-9,-,ASSLDDTLYGYT
TRBD2,TRBJ2-3,TRBV3-1/TRBV3-2,-,ASSHTWGSGVQDTQY
-,TRBJ1-2,TRBV5-1,once,ASSLEVHKSGYT
-,TRBJ1-1,TRBV30,-,AWSHPGLRGSTEAF
-,TRBJ1-1,TRBV12-3/TRBV12-4,-,ASSPTGNTEAF
-,TRBJ1-4,TRBV6-4,-,ASSDSSGTNEKLF
-,TRBJ2-7,TRBV7-8,-,ASSYAMTYEQY
-,TRBJ1-1,TRBV3-1/TRBV3-2,-,AAARANTEAF
-,TRBJ2-7,TRBV5-1,-,ASSLELAGEQY
-,TRBJ2-1,TRBV10-3,-,AISAEDGSGNEQF
TRBD1,TRBJ2-1,TRBV7-9,once,ASSQQGAGKNEQF
TRBD1,TRBJ1-5,TRBV3-1/TRBV3-2,-,ASSQLGQGEPQH
TRBD1,TRBJ2-7,TRBV19,-,ASSLNRGTYEQY
-,TRBJ1-1,TRBV11-2,once,ASSLAGEAF
TRBD1,TRBJ1-4,TRBV4-2,-,ASSQDGGQGSEKLF
-,TRBJ1-5,TRBV10-1,-,ASSASLTGSQH
-,TRBJ2-1,TRBV4-1,-,ASSQGSGGSYNEQF
-,TRBJ1-3,TRBV7-2,-,ASSGAVGTIY
TRBD2,TRBJ2-5,TRBV4-2,-,ASSPSGEETQY
TRBD2,TRBJ2-1,TRBV2,-,ASSGTSGGKSSYNEQF
-,TRBJ2-3,TRBV6-4,-,ASSKRYTDTQY
TRBD1,TRBJ2-1,TRBV5-4,-,ASSRRQGQGNEQF
TRBD1,TRBJ2-7,TRBV7-9,-,ASSPGTDSYEQY
-,TRBJ2-2,TRBV5-1,-,ASSDPALRDIANTGELF
-,TRBJ2-7,TRBV28,-,ASSFWGHYEQY
-,TRBJ2-3,TRBV24-1,-,AIADSQRDTDTQY
-,TRBJ2-1,TRBV5-4,-,ASTLGGGSSYNEQF
-,TRBJ2-6,TRBV11-3,few,ASSPGWAGANVLT
-,TRBJ2-1,TRBV2,-,ASSEQRQEQF
TRBD1,TRBJ1-1,TRBV12-3/TRBV12-4,-,ASSFPGQGVTF
TRBD1,TRBJ1-2,TRBV7-6,-,ASSLAGQGARGYT
-,TRBJ2-1,TRBV11-2,-,ASSGGTPGGNNEQF
-,TRBJ1-6,TRBV15,-,ATSSGGGSYGNSPLH
TRBD1,TRBJ1-2,TRBV19,few,ASSTTSTGIYGYT
TRBD1,TRBJ1-6,TRBV5-1,-,ASSLGTGSDSPLH
-,TRBJ2-1,TRBV30,-,AWSRIEEQF
-,TRBJ1-5,TRBV6-5,-,ASRRGLSNQPQH
-,TRBJ1-1,TRBV3-1/TRBV3-2,-,ASSLFGGTEAF
-,TRBJ1-5,TRBV19,-,ASSSPEFGTGLSQPQH
TRBD1,TRBJ2-7,TRBV18,-,ASSPTGGENEQY